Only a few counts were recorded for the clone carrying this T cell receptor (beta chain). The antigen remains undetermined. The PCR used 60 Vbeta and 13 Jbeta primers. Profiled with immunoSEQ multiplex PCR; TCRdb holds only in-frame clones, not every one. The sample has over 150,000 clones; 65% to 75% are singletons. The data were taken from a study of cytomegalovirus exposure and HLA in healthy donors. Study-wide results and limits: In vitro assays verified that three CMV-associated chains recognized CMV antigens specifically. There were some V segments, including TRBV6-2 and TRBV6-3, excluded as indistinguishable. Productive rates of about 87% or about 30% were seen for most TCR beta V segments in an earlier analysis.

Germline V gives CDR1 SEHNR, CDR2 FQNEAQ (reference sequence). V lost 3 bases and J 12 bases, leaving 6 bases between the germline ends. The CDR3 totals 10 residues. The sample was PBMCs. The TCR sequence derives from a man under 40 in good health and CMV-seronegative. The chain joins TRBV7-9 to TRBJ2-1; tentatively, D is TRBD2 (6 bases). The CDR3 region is CASSLGGQFF. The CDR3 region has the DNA TGTGCCAGCAGCTTGGGGGGGCAGTTCTTC.